This T cell receptor (beta chain) was sequenced during a study of beta chain features in type 1 diabetes. Regarding the study as a whole: There were fewer insertions and more deletions at the VDJ junctions of type 1 diabetes patients.

As for this clone: Its antigen remains unidentified.

Reverse transcription of all isolated RNA meant that expressed TCRB transcripts were sequenced. TCRdb's copy holds only in-frame clones and misses some; the assay was immunoSEQ multiplex PCR. Of hundreds of thousands of clones listed, roughly an eighth are singletons. Germline V CDR1 and CDR2: SGHNT, YYREEE (reference sequence). The CDR3 is 17 residues long. Trimming took 0 bases from V and 1 from J; bases not matched to a gene: 6. This TCR was sampled from a man aged 18 to 29 in good health. The sample was naive CD4+ T cells from blood. This chain joins TRBV5-4 and TRBJ2-5; 10 positions match TRBD1. The CDR3 DNA reads TGTGCCAGCAGCTTGGTTATCCGGACAGGGGGCCAAGAGACCCAGTACTTC. Translated, it gives CASSLVIRTGGQETQYF. Drawing the rest from reference TRBV5-4 and TRBJ2-5, the complete variable domain is ETGVTQSPTHLIKTRGQQVTLRCSSQSGHNTVSWYQQALGQGPQFIFQYYREEENGRGNFPPRFSGLQFPNYSSELNVNALELDDSALYLCASSLVIRTGGQETQYFGPGTRLLVL.